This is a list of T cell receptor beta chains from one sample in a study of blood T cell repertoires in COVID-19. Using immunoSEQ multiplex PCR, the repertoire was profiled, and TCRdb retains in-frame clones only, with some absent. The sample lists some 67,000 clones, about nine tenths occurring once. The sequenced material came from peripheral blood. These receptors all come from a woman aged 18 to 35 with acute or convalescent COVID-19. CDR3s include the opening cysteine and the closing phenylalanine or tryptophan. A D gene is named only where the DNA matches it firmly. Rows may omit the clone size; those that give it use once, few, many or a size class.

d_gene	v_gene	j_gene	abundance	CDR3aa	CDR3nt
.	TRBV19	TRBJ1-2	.	CASSGQAYGYTF	TGTGCCAGTAGTGGTCAGGCCTATGGCTACACCTTC
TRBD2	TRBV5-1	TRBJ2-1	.	CASSFAGEEQFF	TGCGCCAGCAGCTTTGCGGGAGAGGAGCAGTTCTTC
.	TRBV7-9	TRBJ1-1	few	CASSLGGENTEAFF	TGTGCCAGCAGCTTAGGAGGAGAAAACACTGAAGCTTTCTTT
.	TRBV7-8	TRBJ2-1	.	CASSRGLEANEQFF	TGTGCCAGCAGTCGCGGGCTAGAAGCCAATGAGCAGTTCTTC
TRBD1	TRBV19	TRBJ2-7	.	CASRPGGGYEQYF	TGTGCCAGTAGACCAGGGGGCGGGTACGAGCAGTACTTC
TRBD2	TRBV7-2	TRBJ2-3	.	CASSTLYLTSGRFIDTQYF	TGTGCCAGCAGCACTCTCTACCTGACTAGCGGGAGATTCATAGATACGCAGTATTTT
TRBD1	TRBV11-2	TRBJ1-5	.	CASSLEPSGQGYGSNQPQHF	TGTGCCAGCAGCTTAGAGCCATCGGGACAGGGTTACGGTAGCAATCAGCCCCAGCATTTT
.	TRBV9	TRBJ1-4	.	CASSRGPGTTNEKLFF	TGTGCCAGCAGCAGAGGGCCAGGGACTACTAATGAAAAACTGTTTTTT
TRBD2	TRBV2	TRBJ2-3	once	CASSDPRTSGGTDTQYF	TGTGCCAGCAGTGATCCCCGGACTAGCGGGGGCACAGATACGCAGTATTTT
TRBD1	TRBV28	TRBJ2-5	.	CASSIRDRVLQETQYF	TGTGCCAGCAGTATCCGAGACAGGGTGCTGCAAGAGACCCAGTACTTC
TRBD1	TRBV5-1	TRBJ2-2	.	CASSTGTGYAGELFF	TGCGCCAGCAGCACCGGGACAGGGTACGCCGGGGAGCTGTTTTTT
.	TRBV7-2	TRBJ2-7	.	CASSLGHKTPPYEQYF	TGTGCCAGCAGCTTAGGACATAAGACCCCGCCCTACGAGCAGTACTTC